These 5 T cell receptor beta chains were sequenced from one sample in a study of blood T cell repertoires in COVID-19. Libraries were prepared by immunoSEQ multiplex PCR; TCRdb keeps only in-frame clonotypes and omits some of them. Among roughly 150,000 clones listed, around 88% were seen once. Material for sequencing was peripheral blood. These receptors were obtained from a human donor in a cohort sampled during active COVID-19.

This clone has only a few counts. CDR3 protein: CASSPNQGGYEQFF. The CDR3 nucleotides read TGCGCCAGCAGCCCCAACCAAGGGGGCTATGAGCAGTTCTTC. The chain uses TRBV4-3 and TRBJ2-1; 7 bases line up with TRBD1. This CDR3 comprises 14 residues. Germline trimming cut 4 bases from V and 8 bases from J; bases unmatched to any gene: 8. Germline V lookup: CDR1 LGHNA, CDR2 YSLEER.

This clone has more than one count but fewer than ten. The V gene is TRBV5-1, the J gene TRBJ1-5; tentatively, D is TRBD1 (6 bases). The V gene's germline CDR1 is SGHRS and CDR2 YFSETQ. CDR3 length: 14 residues. V lost 7 bases and J 6 bases, leaving 17 bases between the germline ends. The CDR3, as DNA: TGCGCCAGCCCTTACTACAGGGTCAGTCAGCCCCAGCATTTT. Residues: CASPYYRVSQPQHF.

This chain links TRBV3-1 (or the pseudogene TRBV3-2) with TRBJ2-5, with a weak D call TRBD2 (6 bases). V gave up 1 base and J gave up 2 bases, with 14 bases separating them. The CDR3 consists of 16 residues. Germline values: CDR1 LGHDT, CDR2 YNNKEL (reference sequence). The CDR3 here is CASSQGGSGPQETQYF. CDR3 DNA: TGTGCCAGCAGCCAAGGGGGTAGCGGACCTCAAGAGACCCAGTACTTC.

CDR3 sequence: CASSLRPGGANTGELFF. The CDR3 nucleotides read TGTGCCAGCAGCTTACGGCCGGGGGGGGCGAACACCGGGGAGCTGTTTTTT. The genes are TRBV27 and TRBJ2-2; TRBD2 agrees at 8 bases. V gave up 6 bases and J gave up 0 bases; unmatched junction bases: 9. The CDR3 totals 17 residues. Per the germline V gene, CDR1 is MNHEY and CDR2 is SMNVEV (reference sequence).

This chain connects TRBV12-3 or TRBV12-4 to TRBJ2-7; possible D gene TRBD1, 5 bases. Trimming took 10 bases from V and 6 from J, leaving 13 bases between them. The CDR3 contains 11 residues. This chain's CDR3 is CATSRTSEQYF. CDR3 sequence (DNA): TGTGCCACCTCACGGACAAGCGAGCAGTACTTC.